This TCR beta chain was sequenced during a study of cytomegalovirus exposure and HLA in healthy donors. Study-level findings and limits: TCR beta chain V- and J-gene trimming was linked, in a later analysis, to a missense variant in DCLRE1C. A later analysis showed HLA-associated TCR beta chains outstripping equally common others in clonal expansion.

Of note for this clone: Antigen: not known.

A multiplex PCR was run with 60 Vbeta primers and 13 Jbeta primers. Libraries were prepared by immunoSEQ multiplex PCR; TCRdb keeps only in-frame clonotypes and omits some of them. The sample includes some 95,000 clones, around 70% of them seen just once. Looked up from germline, CDR1 is SEHNR and CDR2 is FQNEAQ (reference sequence). V dropped 4 bases and J dropped 3 bases, with 15 bases sitting between them. The CDR3 consists of 15 residues. The receptor's source is a female donor in good health and CMV-seronegative. The rearrangement uses TRBV7-9 and TRBJ1-1; D is possibly TRBD1 (6 bases). Source material: PBMCs. CDR3 bases: TGTGCCAGCAGCTACAGGGTTGGCGGGTACACTGAAGCTTTCTTT. Translation gives CASSYRVGGYTEAFF.